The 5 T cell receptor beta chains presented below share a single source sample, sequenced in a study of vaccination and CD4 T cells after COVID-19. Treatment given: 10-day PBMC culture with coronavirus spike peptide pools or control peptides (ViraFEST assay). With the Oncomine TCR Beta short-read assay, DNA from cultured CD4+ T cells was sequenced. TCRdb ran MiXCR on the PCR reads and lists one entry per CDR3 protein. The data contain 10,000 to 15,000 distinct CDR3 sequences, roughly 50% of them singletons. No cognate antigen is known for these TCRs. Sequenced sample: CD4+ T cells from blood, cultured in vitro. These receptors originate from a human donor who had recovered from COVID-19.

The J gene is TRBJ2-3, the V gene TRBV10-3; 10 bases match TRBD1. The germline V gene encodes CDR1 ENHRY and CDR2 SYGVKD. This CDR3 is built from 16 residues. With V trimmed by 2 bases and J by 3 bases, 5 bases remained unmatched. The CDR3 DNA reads TGTGCCATCAGTGAGCCGACAGGGGGCTTAACAGATACGCAGTATTTT. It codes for CAISEPTGGLTDTQYF.

The CDR3 region has the DNA TGTGCCAGCAGTGAGCCGGGACCCAGGACCAAGACCCAGTACTTC. Translated: CASSEPGPRTKTQYF. The chain carries TRBV2 and TRBJ2-5; the D gene could be TRBD1 or TRBD2 (5 bases each). Trimming took off 3 bases at V and 6 bases at J, with 17 bases between the two ends. Looked up from germline, CDR1 is SNHLY and CDR2 is FYNNEI. The CDR3 is 15 residues long.

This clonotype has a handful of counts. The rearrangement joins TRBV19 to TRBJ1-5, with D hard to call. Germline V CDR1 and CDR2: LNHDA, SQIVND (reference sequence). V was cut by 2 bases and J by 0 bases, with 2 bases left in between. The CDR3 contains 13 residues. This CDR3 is CASSISSNQPQHF. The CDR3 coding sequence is TGTGCCAGTAGTATATCTAGCAATCAGCCCCAGCATTTT.

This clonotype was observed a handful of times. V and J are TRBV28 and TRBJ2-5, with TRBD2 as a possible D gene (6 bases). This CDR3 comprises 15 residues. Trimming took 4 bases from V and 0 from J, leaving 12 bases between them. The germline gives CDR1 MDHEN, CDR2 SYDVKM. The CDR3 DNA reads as TGTGCCAGCAGTTCCTTTGGGAGGTACCAAGAGACCCAGTACTTC. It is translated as CASSSFGRYQETQYF. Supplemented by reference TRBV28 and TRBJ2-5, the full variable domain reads DVKVTQSSRYLVKRTGEKVFLECVQDMDHENMFWYRQDPGLGLRLIYFSYDVKMKEKGDIPEGYSVSREKKERFSLILESASTNQTSMYLCASSSFGRYQETQYFGPGTRLLVL.

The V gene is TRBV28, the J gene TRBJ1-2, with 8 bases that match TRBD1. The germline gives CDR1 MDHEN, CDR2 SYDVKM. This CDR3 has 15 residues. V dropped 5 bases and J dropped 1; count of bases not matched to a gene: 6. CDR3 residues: CASSRLDRGNYGYTF. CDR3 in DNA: TGTGCCAGCAGTCGCCTCGACAGGGGTAACTATGGCTACACCTTC.